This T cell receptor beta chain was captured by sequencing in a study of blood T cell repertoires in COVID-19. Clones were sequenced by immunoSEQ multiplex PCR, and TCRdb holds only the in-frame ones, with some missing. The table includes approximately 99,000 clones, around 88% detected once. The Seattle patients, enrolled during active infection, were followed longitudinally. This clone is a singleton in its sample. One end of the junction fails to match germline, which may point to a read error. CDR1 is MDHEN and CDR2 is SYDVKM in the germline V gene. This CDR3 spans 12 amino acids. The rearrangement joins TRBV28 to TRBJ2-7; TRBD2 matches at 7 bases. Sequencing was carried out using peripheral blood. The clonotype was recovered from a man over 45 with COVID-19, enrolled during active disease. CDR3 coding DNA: TGTGCCAGCAGGCCGCGGGGGACTCTTATGCTTTTC. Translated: CASRPRGTLMLF.